In this sample, the clone carrying this T cell receptor (beta chain) turned up a few times. Its antigen is currently unknown. During construction of the library, unique molecular identifiers were attached to individual cDNA molecules for quantitative, reproducible TCR counting. TCRdb re-derived calls from the RACE reads in MiXCR, one entry per CDR3 protein. This sample has fewer than 95,000 distinct CDR3 sequences, with 9.5% to 11% found just once. The time point here: patch test 2, 6 weeks after DPC sensitization. Treatment described: therapeutic diphenylcyclopropenone sensitization with weekly scalp DPC. In every case, blood was obtained before the patch test was applied. This entry belongs to a study of human T cells and chemical hapten exposure. Whole-study findings and limits: With patch test score, the counts of PT1 expanded TCRs showed a positive correlation.

The V gene end was trimmed by 0 bases and the J gene end by 6 bases; junction bases not matched to a gene: 5. The germline CDR1 and CDR2 sequences are SGDLS and YYNGEE. The CDR3 is made up of 15 amino acids. The sample consisted of whole blood, taken in connection with sensitization to the hapten diphenylcyclopropenone (DPC). The source is a man aged 40-49 years with alopecia areata. Some clones in this sample may be carry-over from other donors' samples. The rearrangement uses TRBV9 and TRBJ1-2; 10 bases map to TRBD1. The CDR3 protein is CASSVADRGRDGYTF. CDR3 nucleotide sequence: TGTGCCAGCAGCGTAGCTGACAGGGGGCGGGATGGCTACACCTTC.